A single sample gave rise to the 19 T cell receptor beta chains below, sequenced in a study of T cell responses to AZD1222 COVID-19 vaccine. Generated by immunoSEQ multiplex PCR, the TCRdb table keeps only in-frame clones and is missing some. The sample yields some 150,000 clones, roughly 91% seen once. Specimen: peripheral blood, collected on day 0 of AZD1222 vaccination. The receptor set was obtained from an adult in good health.

This clone was detected a few times. The chain carries TRBV19 and TRBJ1-5; a possible D gene is TRBD1 (5 bases). V lost 3 bases to trimming and J lost 6 bases, with 12 bases between them. CDR1 is LNHDA, CDR2 SQIVND, per germline (reference sequence). The CDR3 spans 14 residues. The CDR3 sequence is CASSMGVLGQPQHF. The CDR3 bases are TGTGCCAGTAGTATGGGGGTTTTAGGTCAGCCCCAGCATTTT.

This sequence joins TRBV6-1 and TRBJ1-5; D call uncertain. The CDR3 extends over 16 amino acids. Deletions cut 2 bases from V and 3 bases from J, with 14 bases between. CDR1 is MNHNS and CDR2 is SASEGT in the germline V gene. In DNA, the CDR3 is TGTGCCAGCAGTGAACGGGGAAAAAGCTTCAATCAGCCCCAGCATTTT. Translated, it gives CASSERGKSFNQPQHF.

This rearrangement joins TRBV5-1 to TRBJ2-1, with D tentatively TRBD1 (5 bases). Germline CDR1 reads SGHRS; CDR2 reads YFSETQ. V shed 4 bases and J shed 6 bases, with 20 bases lying between them. The CDR3 has 16 amino acids. The CDR3: CASSPRAGRNPNEQFF. In DNA, the CDR3 is TGCGCCAGCAGCCCCCGGGCAGGGCGTAACCCCAATGAGCAGTTCTTC.

The chain is built from TRBV19 and TRBJ1-2; possibly TRBD1 for D (5 bases). The germline V and J ends were trimmed by 5 bases and 2 bases, with 15 bases remaining between them. Germline values: CDR1 LNHDA, CDR2 SQIVND (reference sequence). This CDR3 is built from 15 residues. The DNA of the CDR3 is TGTGCCAGTAGTGATATACCGACAGCAAACTATGGCTACACCTTC. Protein: CASSDIPTANYGYTF.

This clone was found once. V and J are TRBV7-2 and TRBJ1-2; D gene ambiguous. CDR1 and CDR2 (germline): SGHTA, FQGNSA. Between the trimmed V and J ends, which lost 5 bases and 2 bases, there was a span of 12 bases. The CDR3 length is 14 residues. In DNA, the CDR3 is TGTGCCAGCAGCCCAATGGGGTGGAACTATGGCTACACCTTC. Residues: CASSPMGWNYGYTF.

The rearrangement links TRBV30 to TRBJ1-1; 9 bases agree with TRBD1. V lost 4 bases, J lost 5 bases, and 11 bases stayed unmatched. This CDR3 is 15 amino acids long. Germline CDR1 and CDR2: GTSNPN and SVGIG (reference sequence). The CDR3 here is CAWNPAGTGRTEAFF. In DNA form, the CDR3 reads TGTGCCTGGAACCCCGCTGGGACAGGGAGGACTGAAGCTTTCTTT.

The chain carries TRBV5-4 and TRBJ1-6; the D is unclear. This CDR3 spans 15 amino acids. CDR1 is SGHNT, CDR2 YYREEE, per germline (reference sequence). Trimming removed 0 bases at V and 6 bases at J, with 10 bases between. As DNA, the CDR3 is TGTGCCAGCAGCTTGGTAGGAGCCCCTAATTCACCCCTCCACTTT. This codes for CASSLVGAPNSPLHF. Looking up the rest from reference TRBV5-4 and TRBJ1-6 gives the full variable domain: ETGVTQSPTHLIKTRGQQVTLRCSSQSGHNTVSWYQQALGQGPQFIFQYYREEENGRGNFPPRFSGLQFPNYSSELNVNALELDDSALYLCASSLVGAPNSPLHFGNGTRLTVT.

This clone was recorded only once. V and J are TRBV29-1 and TRBJ2-3, with 8 bases identical to TRBD1. Germline assignment: CDR1 SQVTM and CDR2 ANQGSEA. The CDR3 loop spans 14 amino acids. V lost 2 bases, J lost 0 bases, and 1 base stayed unmatched. In DNA, the CDR3 is TGCAGCGTTGAAAGGGACAGGAGCACAGATACGCAGTATTTT. Translating gives CSVERDRSTDTQYF.

The chain links TRBV11-2 to TRBJ2-2; tentatively, D is TRBD2 (6 bases). V lost 4 bases to trimming and J lost 4 bases, with 13 bases between them. The CDR3 consists of 15 residues. The germline V gene has CDR1 SGHAT and CDR2 FQNNGV. The chain's CDR3 is CASSSLRELTGELFF. DNA of the CDR3: TGTGCCAGCAGCTCCCTCCGGGAGCTCACCGGGGAGCTGTTTTTT. The entire variable domain, with the rest obtained from reference TRBV11-2 and TRBJ2-2, is as follows: EAGVAQSPRYKIIEKRQSVAFWCNPISGHATLYWYQQILGQGPKLLIQFQNNGVVDDSQLPKDRFSAERLKGVDSTLKIQPAKLEDSAVYLCASSSLRELTGELFFGEGSRLTVL.

This chain joins TRBV29-1 and TRBJ1-1; D uncertain. Trimming shortened V by 8 bases and J by 10 bases, and 8 bases separated the two germline ends. Germline V gives CDR1 SQVTM, CDR2 ANQGSEA. This CDR3 has 8 amino acids. The CDR3 region has the DNA TGCAGCCCCGGAGGAGCTTTCTTT. Its translation is CSPGGAFF.

CDR3 bases: TGTGCCACCAGTGATTTGATGGGGACAGGAGCAAGAAGTATACCGAACACTGAAGCTTTCTTT. Protein: CATSDLMGTGARSIPNTEAFF. The chain carries TRBV24-1 and TRBJ1-1, with TRBD1 matching 8 bases. CDR1 is KGHDR, CDR2 SFDVKD, per germline. J lost 1 base, V lost 0 bases, and 18 bases had no gene match. This CDR3 is built from 21 residues.

V gene TRBV7-3 combines with J gene TRBJ2-7; D may be TRBD2 (7 bases). Trimming cost V 0 bases and J 6 bases, with 15 bases left between them. The CDR3 covers 15 residues. Germline values: CDR1 SGHTA, CDR2 FQGTGA. CDR3 residues: CASSLTKRGGVEQYF. DNA for the CDR3: TGTGCCAGCAGCTTAACGAAAAGGGGGGGAGTCGAGCAGTACTTC.

This chain connects TRBV6-2 or TRBV6-3 to TRBJ1-2; D remains unclear. Per the germline V gene, CDR1 is MNHEY and CDR2 is SVGEGT. V lost 5 bases and J lost 2, with 12 bases in between. The CDR3 has 14 amino acids. The CDR3 sequence: CASSPDRYNYGYTF. The CDR3 nucleotides are TGTGCCAGCAGTCCGGACCGATACAACTATGGCTACACCTTC.

This clone was counted once. The rearrangement links TRBV2 to TRBJ1-1; 10 bases fit TRBD1. V trimming: 6 bases; J trimming: 10 bases; junction bases outside the gene matches: 2. Germline loops: CDR1 SNHLY, CDR2 FYNNEI. CDR3 length: 11 residues. Written as DNA, the CDR3 is TGTGCCAGCAGAGACAGGGGGCTAGCTTTCTTT. This encodes CASRDRGLAFF.

This clone was observed a single time. The chain carries TRBV28 and TRBJ1-5; a possible D gene is TRBD1 (6 bases). Germline V CDR1 and CDR2: MDHEN, SYDVKM. CDR3 length: 18 amino acids. V lost 5 bases and J lost 7, with 27 bases in between. CDR3 DNA sequence: TGTGCCAGCAGTCACCTCGTTTTTCGGACAGATTCGTACCAGCCCCAGCATTTT. The encoded protein is CASSHLVFRTDSYQPQHF.

DNA for the CDR3: TGTGCCAGCAGCCAAGATCTTCGGGGGCCCGTCTATGGCTACACCTTC. Encoded protein: CASSQDLRGPVYGYTF. V gene TRBV3-1 (or the pseudogene TRBV3-2) combines with J gene TRBJ1-2; the D gene is possibly TRBD1 (6 bases). The length of the CDR3 is 16 residues. Germline assignment: CDR1 LGHDT and CDR2 YNNKEL (reference sequence). V was clipped by 0 bases and J by 4 bases, with 15 bases between them.

The rearrangement links TRBV18 to TRBJ2-5, with 9 bases fitting TRBD1. The CDR3 sequence is 15 residues long. V dropped 3 bases and J dropped 1; count of bases not matched to a gene: 3. The germline gives CDR1 KGHSH, CDR2 LQKENI. The CDR3: CASSPDRGFQETQYF. Written as DNA, the CDR3 is TGTGCCAGCTCACCGGACAGGGGATTCCAAGAGACCCAGTACTTC.

The chain couples TRBV5-1 to TRBJ2-7; D is possibly TRBD1 (6 bases). This CDR3 is 14 amino acids long. V dropped 3 bases and J dropped 4 bases, with 14 bases sitting between them. The V gene's germline CDR1 is SGHRS and CDR2 YFSETQ. CDR3 DNA sequence: TGCGCCAGCAGCTCAACCCTACAGGGTTACGAGCAGTACTTC. It encodes CASSSTLQGYEQYF.

The chain combines TRBV12-3 or TRBV12-4 with TRBJ1-2; 7 nucleotides match TRBD1. This CDR3 is 13 amino acids long. J gave up 5 bases and V 7 bases, and 7 bases lay outside the gene matches. The DNA for the CDR3 is TGTGCCAGCACCTTGACAGGGAGGTATGGCTACACCTTC. This sequence encodes CASTLTGRYGYTF.